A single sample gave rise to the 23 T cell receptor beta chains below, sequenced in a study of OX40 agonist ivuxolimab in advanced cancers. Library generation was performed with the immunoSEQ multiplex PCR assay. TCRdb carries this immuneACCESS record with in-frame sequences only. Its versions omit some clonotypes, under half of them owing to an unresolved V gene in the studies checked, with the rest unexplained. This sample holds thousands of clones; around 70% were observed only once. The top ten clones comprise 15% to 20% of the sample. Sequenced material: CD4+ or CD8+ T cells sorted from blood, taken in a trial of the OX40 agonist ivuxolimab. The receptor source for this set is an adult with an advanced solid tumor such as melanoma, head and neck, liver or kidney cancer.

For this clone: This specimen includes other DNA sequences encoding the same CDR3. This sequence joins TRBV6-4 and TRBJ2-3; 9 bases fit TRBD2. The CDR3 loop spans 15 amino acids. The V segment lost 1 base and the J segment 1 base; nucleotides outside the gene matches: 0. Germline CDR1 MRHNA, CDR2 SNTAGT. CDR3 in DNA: TGTGCCAGCAGTGACTTAGCGGGAGGCACAGATACGCAGTATTTT. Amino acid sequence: CASSDLAGGTDTQYF.

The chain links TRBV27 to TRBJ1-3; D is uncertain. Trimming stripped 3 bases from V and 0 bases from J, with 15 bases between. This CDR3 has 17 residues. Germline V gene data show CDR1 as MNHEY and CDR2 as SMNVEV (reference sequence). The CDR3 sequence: CASSFGPPTSSGNTIYF. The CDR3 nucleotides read TGTGCCAGCAGTTTTGGCCCGCCGACGAGCTCTGGAAACACCATATATTTT.

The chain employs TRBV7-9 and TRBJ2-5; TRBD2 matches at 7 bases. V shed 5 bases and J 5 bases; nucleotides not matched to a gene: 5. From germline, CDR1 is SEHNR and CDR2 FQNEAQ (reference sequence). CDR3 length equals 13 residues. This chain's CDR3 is CASSLRGGETQYF. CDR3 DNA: TGTGCCAGCAGCCTGAGGGGAGGGGAGACCCAGTACTTC.

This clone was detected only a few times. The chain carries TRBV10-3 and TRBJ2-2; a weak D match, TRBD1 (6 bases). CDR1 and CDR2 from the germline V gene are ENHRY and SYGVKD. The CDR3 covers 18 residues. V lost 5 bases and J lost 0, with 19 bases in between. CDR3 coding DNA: TGTGCCATCAGTAGCAATTCGACAGGCTACTCGAACACCGGGGAGCTGTTTTTT. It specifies CAISSNSTGYSNTGELFF.

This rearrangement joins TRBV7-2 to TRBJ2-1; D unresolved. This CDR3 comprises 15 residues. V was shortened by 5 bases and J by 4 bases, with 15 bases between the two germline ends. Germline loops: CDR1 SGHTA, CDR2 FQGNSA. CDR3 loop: CASSPSSAFYNEQFF. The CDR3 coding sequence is TGTGCCAGCAGCCCCAGTTCGGCATTTTACAATGAGCAGTTCTTC.

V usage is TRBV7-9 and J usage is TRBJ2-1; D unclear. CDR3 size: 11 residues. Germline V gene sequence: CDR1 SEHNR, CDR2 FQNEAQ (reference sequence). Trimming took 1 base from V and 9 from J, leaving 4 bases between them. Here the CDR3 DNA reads TGTGCCAGCAGCTTAGTACCTGAGCAGTTCTTC. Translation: CASSLVPEQFF. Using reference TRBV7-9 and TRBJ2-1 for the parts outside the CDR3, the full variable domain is DTGVSQNPRHKITKRGQNVTFRCDPISEHNRLYWYRQTLGQGPEFLTYFQNEAQLEKSRLLSDRFSAERPKGSFSTLEIQRTEQGDSAMYLCASSLVPEQFFGPGTRLTVL.

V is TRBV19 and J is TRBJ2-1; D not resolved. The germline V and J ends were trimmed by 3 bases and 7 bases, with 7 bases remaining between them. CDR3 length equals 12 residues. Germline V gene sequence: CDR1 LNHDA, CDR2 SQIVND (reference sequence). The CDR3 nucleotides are TGTGCCAGTAGTATCGGTTTGAATGAGCAGTTCTTC. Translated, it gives CASSIGLNEQFF.

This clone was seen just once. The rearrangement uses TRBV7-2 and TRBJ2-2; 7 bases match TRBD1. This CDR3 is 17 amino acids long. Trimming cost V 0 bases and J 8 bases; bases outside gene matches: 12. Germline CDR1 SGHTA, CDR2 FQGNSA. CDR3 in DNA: TGTGCCAGCAGCTTAGCCGAGGGGGCGCACGGGGTAGGGGAGCTGTTTTTT. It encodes CASSLAEGAHGVGELFF. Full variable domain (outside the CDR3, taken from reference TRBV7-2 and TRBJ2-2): GAGVSQSPSNKVTEKGKDVELRCDPISGHTALYWYRQSLGQGLEFLIYFQGNSAPDKSGLPSDRFSAERTGGSVSTLTIQRTQQEDSAVYLCASSLAEGAHGVGELFFGEGSRLTVL.

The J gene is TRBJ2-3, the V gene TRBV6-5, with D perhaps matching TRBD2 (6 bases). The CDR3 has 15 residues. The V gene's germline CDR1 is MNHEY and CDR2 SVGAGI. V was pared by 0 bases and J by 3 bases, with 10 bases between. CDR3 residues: CASSYSTGATDTQYF. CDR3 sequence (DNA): TGTGCCAGCAGTTACTCGACGGGAGCGACAGATACGCAGTATTTT.

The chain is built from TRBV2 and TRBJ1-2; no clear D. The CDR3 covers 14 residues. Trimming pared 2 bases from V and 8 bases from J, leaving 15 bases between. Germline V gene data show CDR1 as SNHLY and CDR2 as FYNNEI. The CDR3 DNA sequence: TGTGCCAGCAGTGAATATAGCCCACGGGAGGGCTACACCTTC. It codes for CASSEYSPREGYTF.

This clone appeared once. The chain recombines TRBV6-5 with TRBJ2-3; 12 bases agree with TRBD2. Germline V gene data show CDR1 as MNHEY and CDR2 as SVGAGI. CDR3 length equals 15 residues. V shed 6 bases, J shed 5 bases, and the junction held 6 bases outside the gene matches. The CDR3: CASSLAGGHGDTQYF. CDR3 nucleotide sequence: TGTGCCAGCAGCCTAGCGGGGGGGCACGGAGATACGCAGTATTTT.

CDR3 protein: CASSPTTGELFF. DNA for the CDR3: TGTGCCAGCAGCCCTACAACCGGGGAGCTGTTTTTT. This rearrangement joins TRBV27 to TRBJ2-2; D unclear. Germline CDR1 is MNHEY and CDR2 is SMNVEV (reference sequence). V gave up 6 bases and J gave up 5 bases, with 7 bases separating them. The CDR3 runs 12 residues.

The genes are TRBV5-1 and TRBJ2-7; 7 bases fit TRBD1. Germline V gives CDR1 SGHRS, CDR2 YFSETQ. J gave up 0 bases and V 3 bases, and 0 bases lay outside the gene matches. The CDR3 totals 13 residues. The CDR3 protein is CASSWDSSYEQYF. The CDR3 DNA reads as TGCGCCAGCAGCTGGGACAGCTCCTACGAGCAGTACTTC.

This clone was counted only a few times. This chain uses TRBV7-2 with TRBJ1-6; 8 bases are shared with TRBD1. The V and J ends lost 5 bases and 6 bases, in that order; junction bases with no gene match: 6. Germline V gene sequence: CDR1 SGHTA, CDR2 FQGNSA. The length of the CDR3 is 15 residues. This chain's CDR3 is CASSETGGRNSPLHF. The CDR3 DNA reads TGTGCCAGCAGCGAAACAGGGGGACGTAATTCACCCCTCCACTTT.

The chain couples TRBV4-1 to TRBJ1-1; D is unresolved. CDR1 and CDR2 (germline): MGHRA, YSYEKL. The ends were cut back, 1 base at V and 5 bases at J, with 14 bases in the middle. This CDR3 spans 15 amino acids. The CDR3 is CASSQGGGPPTEAFF. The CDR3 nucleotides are TGCGCCAGCAGCCAAGGAGGAGGGCCCCCAACTGAAGCTTTCTTT.

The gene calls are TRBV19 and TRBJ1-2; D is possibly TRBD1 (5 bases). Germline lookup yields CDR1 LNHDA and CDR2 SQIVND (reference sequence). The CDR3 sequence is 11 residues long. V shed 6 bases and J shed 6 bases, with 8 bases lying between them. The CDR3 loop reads CASRGVNGYTF. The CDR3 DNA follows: TGTGCCAGTAGGGGGGTCAATGGCTACACCTTC.

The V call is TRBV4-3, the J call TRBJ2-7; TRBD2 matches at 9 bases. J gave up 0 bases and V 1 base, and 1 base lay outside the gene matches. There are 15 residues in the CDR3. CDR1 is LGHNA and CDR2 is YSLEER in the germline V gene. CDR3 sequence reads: CASSQGLADSYEQYF. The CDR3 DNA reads TGCGCCAGCAGCCAAGGACTAGCGGACTCCTACGAGCAGTACTTC.

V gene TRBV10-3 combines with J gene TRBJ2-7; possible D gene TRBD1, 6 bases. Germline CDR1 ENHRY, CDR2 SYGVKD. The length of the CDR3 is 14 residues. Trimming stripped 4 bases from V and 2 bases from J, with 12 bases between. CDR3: CAISGQDSAYEQYF. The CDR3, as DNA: TGTGCCATCAGTGGCCAGGACAGCGCCTACGAGCAGTACTTC.

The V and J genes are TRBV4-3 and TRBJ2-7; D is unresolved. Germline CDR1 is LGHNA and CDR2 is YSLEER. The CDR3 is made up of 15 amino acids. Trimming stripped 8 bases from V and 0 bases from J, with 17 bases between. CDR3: CASGPSTESSYEQYF. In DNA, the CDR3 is TGCGCCAGCGGGCCTTCGACCGAAAGCTCCTACGAGCAGTACTTC.

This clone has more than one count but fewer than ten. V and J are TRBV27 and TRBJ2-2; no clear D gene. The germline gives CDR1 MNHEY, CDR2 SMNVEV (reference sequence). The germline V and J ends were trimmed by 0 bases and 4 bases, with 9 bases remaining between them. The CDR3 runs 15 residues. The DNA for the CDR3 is TGTGCCAGCAGTTTATCCTCCTCCCCCACCGGGGAGCTGTTTTTT. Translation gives CASSLSSSPTGELFF.

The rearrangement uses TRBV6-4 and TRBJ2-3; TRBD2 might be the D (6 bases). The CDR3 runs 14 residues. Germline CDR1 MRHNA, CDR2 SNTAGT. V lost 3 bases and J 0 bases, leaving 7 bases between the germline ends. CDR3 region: CASSEGTSTDTQYF. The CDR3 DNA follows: TGTGCCAGCAGTGAAGGGACTAGCACAGATACGCAGTATTTT.

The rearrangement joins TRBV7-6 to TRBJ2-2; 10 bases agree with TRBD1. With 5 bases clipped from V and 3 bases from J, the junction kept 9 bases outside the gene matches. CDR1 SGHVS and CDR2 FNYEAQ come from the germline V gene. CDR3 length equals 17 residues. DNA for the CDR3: TGTGCCAGCAGCGGCACCTCCGGGACAGGGGACACCGGGGAGCTGTTTTTT. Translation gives CASSGTSGTGDTGELFF.

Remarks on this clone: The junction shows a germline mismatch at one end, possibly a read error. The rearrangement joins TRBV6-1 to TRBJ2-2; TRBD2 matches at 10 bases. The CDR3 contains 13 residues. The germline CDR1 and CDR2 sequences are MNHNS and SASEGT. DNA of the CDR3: TGTGCCAGCAGCGAAGCGGGGGGGTGGGAGCTGTTTTTT. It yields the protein CASSEAGGWELFF.